This TCR beta chain was sequenced in a study of regulatory T cells in long-lasting Graves disease. Study at large: Graves' cases, newly diagnosed, had used antithyroid drugs under 3 months.

The authors built TCR beta libraries using iRepertoire HTBI primers and Arm-PCR of CDR3 regions. TCRdb itself ran the multiplex PCR reads through MiXCR, one entry per CDR3 protein. The sample shows approximately 400,000 distinct CDR3 sequences, 15% of them seen only once. The time point was: newly diagnosed GD, antithyroid drugs for less than 3 months. There was RNA extracted from PBMCs, and the TCR library was made from it. As a group, patients came from one endocrinology department in Xi'an, China. The sample was also linked to a second study, of T cells in Graves' hyperthyroidism and ophthalmopathy.

The sample here was peripheral blood mononuclear cells (PBMCs), taken at new diagnosis, from a patient treated with antithyroid drugs. The TCR was taken from a woman under 40 with Graves disease.

The CDR3 DNA reads as TGCAGTGCTAGAGGGACGGCCTCTGAAGCTTTCTTT. Translation: CSARGTASEAFF. V gene TRBV20-1 combines with J gene TRBJ1-1; no reliable D call. Trimming removed 1 base at V and 6 bases at J, with 9 bases between. Germline V gene data show CDR1 as DFQATT and CDR2 as SNEGSKA (reference sequence). The CDR3 runs 12 residues.